This T cell receptor beta chain stems from a study of blood T cell repertoires in COVID-19. About the research overall: COVID-19 samples from acute and convalescent phases originated in the United States, Italy and Spain. Nucleic acid was either cDNA or gDNA, and it came from T cells, B-cell-depleted T cells, or PBMCs.

Details on this clone: The junction differs from germline at one of its ends, possibly a read error.

As processed by the authors: From reference gene primer amplification, estimates of nucleated cell counts were derived. The assay was immunoSEQ multiplex PCR, and TCRdb's table has in-frame clones only and misses some. Clone size and V and J calls were adopted from that table, with D and trimming inferred from the DNA. The sample lists around 30,000 clones; about four fifths were seen once. The germline V gene encodes CDR1 SSHAT and CDR2 FNYEAQ (reference sequence). The CDR3 sequence is 15 residues long. Sequenced sample: peripheral blood. The TCR was taken from a woman at least 80 years old with acute or convalescent COVID-19. This rearrangement joins TRBV7-7 to TRBJ2-1, with 7 positions matching TRBD1. The CDR3 loop reads CASSLGTGEYNEQFF. The CDR3 DNA sequence: TGTGCTAGCAGCTTAGGAACAGGGGAATACAATGAGCAGTTCTTC.